This T cell receptor beta chain was profiled in a study of blood T cell repertoires in COVID-19. This CDR3 has 13 residues. Germline V gene lookup returns CDR1 KGHSH and CDR2 LQKENI. Trimming removed 5 bases at V and 1 base at J, with 6 bases between. The assay was immunoSEQ multiplex PCR, and TCRdb's table has in-frame clones only and misses some. Of some 290,000 clones in the sample, 75% to 90% are singletons; the top ten hold under 3%. The chain carries TRBV18 and TRBJ2-4; D is unresolved. The source is a woman aged 30 to 39 with COVID-19, enrolled during active disease. Sequencing input: peripheral blood. CDR3 in amino acids: CASSESAKNIQYF. Here the CDR3 DNA reads TGTGCCAGCTCAGAGTCGGCCAAAAACATTCAGTACTTC.